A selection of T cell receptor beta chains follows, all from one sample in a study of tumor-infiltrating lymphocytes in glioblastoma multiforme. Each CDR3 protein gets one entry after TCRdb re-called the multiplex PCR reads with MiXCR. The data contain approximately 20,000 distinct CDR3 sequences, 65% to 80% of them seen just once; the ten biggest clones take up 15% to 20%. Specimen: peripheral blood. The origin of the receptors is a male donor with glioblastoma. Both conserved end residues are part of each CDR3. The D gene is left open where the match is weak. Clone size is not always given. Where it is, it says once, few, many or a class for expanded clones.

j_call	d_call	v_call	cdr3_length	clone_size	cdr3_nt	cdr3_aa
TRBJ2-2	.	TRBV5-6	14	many	TGTGCCAGCAGCTTGGGAACTGCTCACCGGGAGCTGTTTTTT	CASSLGTAHRELFF
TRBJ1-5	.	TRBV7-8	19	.	TGCGCCAGCAGCTTAGGAGAGCCAGGGAGGATTTATAGCAATCAGCCCCAGCATTTT	CASSLGEPGRIYSNQPQHF
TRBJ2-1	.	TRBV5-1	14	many	TGCGCCAGCAGCTTCGGGGGGCAGTACAATGAGCAGTTCTTC	CASSFGGQYNEQFF
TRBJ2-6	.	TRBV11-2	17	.	TGTGCCAGCAGCCGCCTGGGCCCGAGCTCTGGGGCCAACGTCCTGACTTTC	CASSRLGPSSGANVLTF
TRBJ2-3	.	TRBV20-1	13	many	TGCAGTGCTAGATACAGCGGGACAGATACGCAGTATTTT	CSARYSGTDTQYF
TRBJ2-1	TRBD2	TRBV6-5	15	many	TGTGCCAGCAGTCAACTAGCGGGAGGGCCCAATGAGCAGTTCTTC	CASSQLAGGPNEQFF
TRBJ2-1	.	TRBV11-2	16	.	TGTGCCAGCAGCCGCCACATGGTGAAGGTCAACAATGAGCAGTTCTTC	CASSRHMVKVNNEQFF
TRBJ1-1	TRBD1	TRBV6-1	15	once	TGTGCCAGCAGTAGGCCGGGACAGGGCATCACTGAAGCTTCCTTT	CASSRPGQGITEASF
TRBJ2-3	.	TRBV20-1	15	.	TGCAGTGCCTCCAGTCACAGGGACCCCGCAGATACGCAGTATTTT	CSASSHRDPADTQYF
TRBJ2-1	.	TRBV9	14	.	TGTGCCAGCGGGGATCTCATCTCCGATGGTGAGCAGTTCTTC	CASGDLISDGEQFF
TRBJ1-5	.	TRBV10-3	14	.	TGTACCACCAGTTTACAGGGTCCCAATCAGCCCCAGCATTTT	CTTSLQGPNQPQHF
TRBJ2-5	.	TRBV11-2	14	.	TGTGCCAGCAGCTTAAGACTCAAACAAGAGACCCAGTACTTC	CASSLRLKQETQYF
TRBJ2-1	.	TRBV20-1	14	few	TGCAGTGCTAGGAGGGGGGGAGCGGAGGATGAGCAGTTCTTC	CSARRGGAEDEQFF
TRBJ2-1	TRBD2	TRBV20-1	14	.	TGCAGTGCTAGGCGGGAGAGCTCCTACAATGAGCAGTTCTTC	CSARRESSYNEQFF
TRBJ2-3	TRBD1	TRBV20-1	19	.	TGCAGTGCCCCACACAGGGGGCCCCCCTCTTTCACTAGCAGAGATACGCAGTATTTT	CSAPHRGPPSFTSRDTQYF
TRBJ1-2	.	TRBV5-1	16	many	TGCGCCAGCAGCACGGCCGGGACACAAGCTAACTATGGCTACACCTTC	CASSTAGTQANYGYTF